This TCR beta chain was documented in a study of T cell responses to AZD1222 COVID-19 vaccine. Broader study findings: Spike-specific TCR breadth and depth went up after people got two AZD1222 doses. With dominance at 160-218 and 743-854, vaccine-associated CD4 TCRs spanned spike.

A remark on this clone: Its cognate antigen is unknown.

Assay: immunoSEQ multiplex PCR; the TCRdb copy retains only in-frame clones and omits some. The data contain 95,000 to 150,000 clones, roughly nine tenths of them seen just once; the ten biggest clones take up approximately 1.5%. Germline lookup yields CDR1 LGHNT and CDR2 FRNRAP. The CDR3 has 13 amino acids. V gave up 4 bases and J gave up 8 bases; unmatched junction bases: 2. This sequence was found in an adult in good health. The specimen was peripheral blood, collected on day 0 of AZD1222 vaccination. This chain connects TRBV12-5 to TRBJ1-4; 9 bases align to TRBD1. Here the CDR3 reads CASGSGQGEKLFF. CDR3 bases: TGTGCTAGTGGTTCCGGACAGGGGGAAAAACTGTTTTTT. The full variable domain, completed using reference TRBV12-5 and TRBJ1-4, is DARVTQTPRHKVTEMGQEVTMRCQPILGHNTVFWYRQTMMQGLELLAYFRNRAPLDDSGMPKDRFSAEMPDATLATLKIQPSEPRDSAVYFCASGSGQGEKLFFGSGTQLSVL.